This TCR beta chain stems from a study of neurological immune-mediated disorders. General study findings and limits: One related-CDR3 cluster, found by phylogenetic grouping, held repertoires of 18 of 34 multiple sclerosis patients and is a possible signature. HTLV-1-associated myelopathy showed the most TCR clonal expansion; multiple sclerosis the least, below healthy controls. None of the CDR3 amino acid sequences found in expanded clones was shared across subjects. This suggests that the TCR-beta repertoires were private in all groups.

Losses at the gene ends were 5 bases for V and 9 bases for J; bases not matched to a gene: 8. This CDR3 is 13 amino acids long. Germline lookup yields CDR1 MNHEY and CDR2 SMNVEV (reference sequence). The authors made cDNA by 5'RACE with 10-nucleotide random UMIs. TCRdb used MiXCR to reprocess the 5' RACE reads, holding one entry per CDR3 protein. The repertoire consists of 55,000 to 75,000 distinct CDR3 sequences, with under 3% occurring once and the leading ten covering around 3%. This clonotype was seen repeatedly, ten times or more. The antigen is unknown. This chain uses TRBV27 with TRBJ2-3; 7 bases fit TRBD1. The sequencing sample was made of PBMCs. The source of this sequence is a middle-aged man with multiple sclerosis. CDR3 sequence reads: CASSGTVQTTQYF. The CDR3, as DNA: TGTGCCAGCAGTGGGACAGTCCAGACGACGCAGTATTTT.